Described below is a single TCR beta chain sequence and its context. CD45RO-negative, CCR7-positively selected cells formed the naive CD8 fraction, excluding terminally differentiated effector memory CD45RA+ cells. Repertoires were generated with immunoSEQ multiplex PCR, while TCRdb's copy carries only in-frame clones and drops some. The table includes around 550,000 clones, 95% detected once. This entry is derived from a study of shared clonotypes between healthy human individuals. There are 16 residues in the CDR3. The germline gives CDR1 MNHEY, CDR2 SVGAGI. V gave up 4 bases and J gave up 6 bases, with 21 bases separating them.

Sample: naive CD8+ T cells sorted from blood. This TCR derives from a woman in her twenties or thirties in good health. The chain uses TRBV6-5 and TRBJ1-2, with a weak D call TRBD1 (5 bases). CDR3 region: CASSWRDWSYSDGYTF. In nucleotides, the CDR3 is TGTGCCAGCAGTTGGCGGGACTGGTCATATTCTGATGGCTACACCTTC.